Listed below are T cell receptor beta chains from one sample, sequenced in a study of blood T cell repertoires in COVID-19. Produced via immunoSEQ multiplex PCR; TCRdb's table is partial and in-frame only. There are 55,000 to 70,000 clones in the sample; about four fifths occur only once, and 8.5% to 10% lies in the top ten. The sequenced sample was peripheral blood. These receptors all stem from a woman of 80 years or more with acute or convalescent COVID-19. Both conserved end residues are part of each CDR3. A D gene is named only where the DNA matches it firmly. The size of a clone is reported for some rows only, either as once, few or many, or as a class for expanded clones.

cdr3_aa cdr3_nt v_call d_call cdr3_length j_call clone_size
CASSPRGTTDTQYF TGTGCCAGCAGCCCGCGGGGGACCACAGATACGCAGTATTTT TRBV7-9 TRBD2 14 TRBJ2-3 once
CASSSSLAGGTGELFF TGTGCCAGCAGCTCGAGTCTAGCGGGAGGTACCGGGGAGCTGTTTTTT TRBV7-2 TRBD2 16 TRBJ2-2 -
CASSWDSLNYGYTF TGTGCCAGCAGCTGGGACAGCCTAAACTATGGCTACACCTTC TRBV5-6 TRBD1 14 TRBJ1-2 -
CASSLEGVNTEAFF TGTGCCAGCAGCCTAGAAGGGGTGAACACTGAAGCTTTCTTT TRBV2 - 14 TRBJ1-1 -
CSAVTGYGYTF TGCAGTGCCGTGACGGGCTATGGCTACACCTTC TRBV20-1 - 11 TRBJ1-2 -
CASSATGNSNQPQHF TGTGCCAGCAGCGCTACAGGGAATAGCAATCAGCCCCAGCATTTT TRBV9 - 15 TRBJ1-5 -
CSAVTGNQPQHF TGCAGCGCTGTGACAGGCAATCAGCCCCAGCATTTT TRBV29-1 - 12 TRBJ1-5 -
CSASGAWNSPLHF TGCAGTGCCAGTGGGGCCTGGAATTCACCCCTCCACTTT TRBV20-1 - 13 TRBJ1-6 -
CATKTGVNTEAFF TGTGCCACCAAAACAGGGGTGAACACTGAAGCTTTCTTT TRBV24-1 TRBD1 13 TRBJ1-1 -
CASSRDSDGSPLHF TGTGCCAGCAGTAGGGACTCCGATGGTTCACCCCTCCACTTT TRBV7-9 - 14 TRBJ1-6 -